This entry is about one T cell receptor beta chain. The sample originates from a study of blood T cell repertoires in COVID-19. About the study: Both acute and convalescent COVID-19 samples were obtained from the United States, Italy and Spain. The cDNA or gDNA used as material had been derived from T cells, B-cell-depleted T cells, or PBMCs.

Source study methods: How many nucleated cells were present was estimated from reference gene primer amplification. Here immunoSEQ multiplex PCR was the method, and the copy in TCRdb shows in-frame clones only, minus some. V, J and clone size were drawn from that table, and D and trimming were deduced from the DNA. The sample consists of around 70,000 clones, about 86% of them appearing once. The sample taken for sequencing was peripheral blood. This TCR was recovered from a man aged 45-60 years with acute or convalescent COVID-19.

As DNA, the CDR3 is TGTGCCAGCAGCCCCCAGACAGGGGTGGGCAATCAGCCCCAGCATTTT. It is translated as CASSPQTGVGNQPQHF. V and J are TRBV7-2 and TRBJ1-5; 8 positions agree with TRBD1. The length of the CDR3 is 16 residues. With 5 bases clipped from V and 2 bases from J, the junction kept 8 bases outside the gene matches. Per germline, CDR1 SGHTA and CDR2 FQGNSA.